The next 6 T cell receptor beta chains were all read from a single sample in a study of CD8+ T cells in alopecia areata. Treatment here: oral pan-JAK inhibitor, 5-10 mg twice daily. The sequencing template was cDNA reverse transcribed from extracted RNA. The table came from immunoSEQ multiplex PCR; TCRdb's copy has only in-frame clones and leaves some out. The table records approximately 170,000 clones, about three fifths of them present only once. Sample: CD4+ T cells sorted from blood, taken at week 4, from a patient treated with tofacitinib. Receptors were obtained from a human donor with alopecia areata.

This sequence joins TRBV5-1 and TRBJ2-7; D is uncertain. Germline lookup yields CDR1 SGHRS and CDR2 YFSETQ. This CDR3 spans 12 amino acids. V lost 3 bases and J 7 bases, leaving 11 bases between the germline ends. CDR3 sequence: CASSSTLGEQYF. The CDR3 DNA sequence: TGCGCCAGCAGCTCGACTCTGGGGGAGCAGTACTTC.

The genes are TRBV2 and TRBJ2-2; D not certain. Trimming shortened V by 2 bases and J by 5 bases, and 6 bases separated the two germline ends. CDR1 and CDR2 (germline): SNHLY, FYNNEI. CDR3 length equals 13 residues. The DNA of the CDR3 is TGTGCCAGCAGTGAACAGCCAACCGGGGAGCTGTTTTTT. Translating it yields CASSEQPTGELFF.

The CDR3 sequence is CASSSGTGLYNEQFF. The CDR3 DNA reads as TGTGCCAGCAGCTCCGGGACGGGGCTCTACAATGAGCAGTTCTTC. This rearrangement joins TRBV6-5 to TRBJ2-1; D tentatively fits TRBD1 or TRBD2 (5 bases each). V was cut by 6 bases and J by 3 bases, with 15 bases left in between. CDR3 length: 15 amino acids. Germline V gene sequence: CDR1 MNHEY, CDR2 SVGAGI.

The table lists this clone with a count of one. This chain joins TRBV30 and TRBJ1-4; D is ambiguous. Germline V gives CDR1 GTSNPN, CDR2 SVGIG (reference sequence). The CDR3 has 14 amino acids. Trimming took 0 bases from V and 4 from J, leaving 9 bases between them. The CDR3 DNA follows: TGTGCCTGGAGTGTAGGGAAGGATAATGAAAAACTGTTTTTT. This translates into CAWSVGKDNEKLFF.

This clone has just a few counts. The CDR3 here is CASSSTGQPTYGYTF. For the CDR3, the DNA is TGTGCCAGCAGCTCCACCGGACAGCCCACCTATGGCTACACCTTC. The chain couples TRBV7-2 to TRBJ1-2; D is perhaps TRBD1 (6 bases). V was cut by 4 bases and J by 4 bases, with 16 bases left in between. This CDR3 contains 15 residues. Germline V gene sequence: CDR1 SGHTA, CDR2 FQGNSA. The variable domain in full, with the rest retrieved from reference TRBV7-2 and TRBJ1-2, is GAGVSQSPSNKVTEKGKDVELRCDPISGHTALYWYRQSLGQGLEFLIYFQGNSAPDKSGLPSDRFSAERTGGSVSTLTIQRTQQEDSAVYLCASSSTGQPTYGYTFGSGTRLTVV.

This chain joins TRBV9 and TRBJ2-1, with TRBD1 as a possible D gene (5 bases). With 3 bases removed from V and 0 bases from J, the gap between germline ends came to 10 bases. This CDR3 has 15 residues. Germline-derived CDR1 and CDR2 are SGDLS and YYNGEE. In DNA, the CDR3 is TGTGCCAGCAGCGGTCGGACAAGCTCCTACAATGAGCAGTTCTTC. Residues: CASSGRTSSYNEQFF.